These 23 T cell receptor beta chains originate from one sample sequenced in a study of beta chain features in type 1 diabetes. All of the isolated RNA was reverse transcribed, so expressed TCRB transcripts were sequenced. The protocol was immunoSEQ multiplex PCR, while the TCRdb copy is restricted to in-frame clones and leaves out a portion. The sample includes 160,000 or so clones, over 8.5% of them seen just once. Sequenced: central memory CD4+ T cells from blood. The origin of the receptors is a man between 18 and 29 years old in good health.

This chain joins TRBV5-1 and TRBJ2-5, with a tentative D call TRBD2 (5 bases). Germline V gene lookup returns CDR1 SGHRS and CDR2 YFSETQ. The V and J ends lost 4 bases and 2 bases respectively, with 15 bases between them. This CDR3 has 15 amino acids. The CDR3 bases are TGCGCCAGCAGCAAGAATTTAGCGAGTCAAGAGACCCAGTACTTC. This gives the protein CASSKNLASQETQYF.

V usage is TRBV4-2 and J usage is TRBJ1-1, with D tentatively TRBD1 (6 bases). Germline CDR1 and CDR2: LGHNA and YNFKEQ. The V and J ends lost 4 bases and 1 base respectively, with 13 bases between them. CDR3 length: 15 residues. CDR3 sequence reads: CASSPLDSPNTEAFF. CDR3 DNA sequence: TGTGCCAGCAGCCCATTGGACAGCCCGAACACTGAAGCTTTCTTT.

This clone has a handful of counts. This sequence joins TRBV29-1 and TRBJ2-6, with TRBD1 matching over 12 bases. CDR3 length: 18 residues. Germline V CDR1 and CDR2: SQVTM, ANQGSEA. The V and J ends lost 8 bases and 1 base, in that order; junction bases with no gene match: 12. CDR3 in DNA: TGCAGCCCCTCGAACCCGGGACAGGGGGCATCTGGGGCCAACGTCCTGACTTTC. The encoded protein is CSPSNPGQGASGANVLTF.

This clone occurred a few times. The chain combines TRBV5-1 with TRBJ1-1; D gene uncertain. V was pared by 1 base and J by 3 bases, with 7 bases between. The V gene's germline CDR1 is SGHRS and CDR2 YFSETQ. The CDR3 is 13 residues long. The CDR3 region is CASSLKEDTEAFF. The DNA of the CDR3 is TGCGCCAGCAGCTTGAAGGAGGACACTGAAGCTTTCTTT.

This clone has a handful of counts. The V gene is TRBV7-2, the J gene TRBJ2-5; tentative D call: TRBD1 (5 bases). Trimming shortened V by 3 bases and J by 2 bases, and 10 bases separated the two germline ends. From germline, CDR1 is SGHTA and CDR2 FQGNSA. The length of the CDR3 is 14 residues. Here the CDR3 reads CASSFQGGQETQYF. CDR3 DNA sequence: TGTGCCAGCAGCTTTCAGGGTGGACAAGAGACCCAGTACTTC.

This clone was counted a few times. The chain combines TRBV4-2 with TRBJ2-1; the match to TRBD2 covers 10 bases. This CDR3 has 17 residues. Looked up from germline, CDR1 is LGHNA and CDR2 is YNFKEQ. V was pared by 1 base and J by 4 bases, with 7 bases of the junction left unmatched. The CDR3 protein is CASSQVWASGGYNEQFF. CDR3 sequence (DNA): TGTGCCAGCAGCCAAGTATGGGCTAGCGGGGGTTACAATGAGCAGTTCTTC.

This clone was picked up a small number of times. The chain has TRBV9 and TRBJ1-2; tentative D call: TRBD1 (5 bases). The germline V gene encodes CDR1 SGDLS and CDR2 YYNGEE. Trimming took 0 bases from V and 7 from J, leaving 16 bases between them. This CDR3 has 15 amino acids. CDR3 region: CASSVAGTLPVGYTF. The CDR3 DNA follows: TGTGCCAGCAGCGTAGCGGGGACCCTGCCGGTTGGCTACACCTTC.

The chain uses TRBV7-2 and TRBJ1-6, with D unclear. Trimming cost V 8 bases and J 6 bases, with 8 bases left between them. CDR3 length: 12 residues. The germline gives CDR1 SGHTA, CDR2 FQGNSA. The CDR3 bases are TGTGCCAGCGGGAGGGTTAATTCACCCCTCCACTTT. Translated: CASGRVNSPLHF.

The gene calls are TRBV30 and TRBJ1-1; TRBD1 might be the D (5 bases). The CDR3 has 12 amino acids. V was cut by 2 bases and J by 9 bases, with 13 bases left in between. Germline assignment: CDR1 GTSNPN and CDR2 SVGIG (reference sequence). This chain's CDR3 is CAWSKPGRQAFF. The CDR3 DNA is TGTGCCTGGAGTAAACCGGGGCGTCAAGCTTTCTTT.

The V and J genes are TRBV7-9 and TRBJ2-1, with D perhaps matching TRBD2 (7 bases). Germline lookup yields CDR1 SEHNR and CDR2 FQNEAQ (reference sequence). With 5 bases removed from V and 7 bases from J, the gap between germline ends came to 15 bases. The CDR3 loop spans 14 amino acids. CDR3 amino acids: CASSPRGTQNEQFF. The CDR3 DNA follows: TGTGCCAGCAGCCCGCGGGGGACACAAAATGAGCAGTTCTTC.

This clone was seen many times. The chain is built from TRBV30 and TRBJ2-2; no clear D. The V gene's germline CDR1 is GTSNPN and CDR2 SVGIG (reference sequence). The CDR3 consists of 13 residues. Trimming pared 0 bases from V and 6 bases from J, leaving 8 bases between. The CDR3 sequence: CAWSVGGAGELFF. CDR3 coding DNA: TGTGCCTGGAGTGTAGGTGGGGCCGGGGAGCTGTTTTTT. Full variable domain (rest looked up from reference TRBV30 and TRBJ2-2): SQTIHQWPATLVQPVGSPLSLECTVEGTSNPNLYWYRQAAGRGLQLLFYSVGIGQISSEVPQNLSASRPQDRQFILSSKKLLLSDSGFYLCAWSVGGAGELFFGEGSRLTVL.

This clone was counted only a few times. V is TRBV20-1 and J is TRBJ1-1; a weak D match, TRBD1 (6 bases). Germline loops: CDR1 DFQATT, CDR2 SNEGSKA (reference sequence). Trimming cost V 5 bases and J 10 bases, with 14 bases left between them. The CDR3 is 11 residues long. CDR3 nucleotide sequence: TGCAGTGCTTTACCGGGACAATTAGCTTTCTTT. Translating gives CSALPGQLAFF.

This clone showed up just a few times. The V call is TRBV9, the J call TRBJ2-2; the D gene is possibly TRBD1 (5 bases). CDR3 size: 15 residues. V was pared by 4 bases and J by 10 bases, with 20 bases between. CDR1 SGDLS and CDR2 YYNGEE come from the germline V gene. CDR3 nucleotides: TGTGCCAGCAGCTTAGGGGTCAGCAGCCGGGCGGAGCTGTTTTTT. Translating gives CASSLGVSSRAELFF.

The chain carries TRBV4-3 and TRBJ2-6, with D perhaps being TRBD1 or TRBD2 (6 bases each). V was clipped by 4 bases and J by 4 bases, with 14 bases between them. The CDR3 loop spans 16 amino acids. The germline V gene has CDR1 LGHNA and CDR2 YSLEER. The CDR3 is CASSPRGLSGANVLTF. The CDR3 DNA reads as TGCGCCAGCAGCCCCCGGGGGCTCTCCGGGGCCAACGTCCTGACTTTC.

The V and J genes are TRBV5-6 and TRBJ2-5; 8 nucleotides align to TRBD2. Germline V gene lookup returns CDR1 SGHDT and CDR2 YYEEEE. The J segment lost 1 base and the V segment lost 2 bases, leaving 1 base of the junction unmatched. The CDR3 runs 14 residues. As DNA, the CDR3 is TGTGCCAGCAGCTTAGCGGGGGTCCAAGAGACCCAGTACTTC. Encoded protein: CASSLAGVQETQYF.

This clone was seen a few times. This chain joins TRBV9 and TRBJ2-1, with 9 bases matching TRBD2. Germline CDR1 reads SGDLS; CDR2 reads YYNGEE. V lost 4 bases to trimming and J lost 5 bases; unmatched junction nucleotides: 10. The CDR3 contains 16 residues. CDR3 residues: CASSPQSGRYNNEQFF. The CDR3, as DNA: TGTGCCAGCAGCCCCCAAAGCGGGAGGTACAACAATGAGCAGTTCTTC.

This clone was picked up a small number of times. The chain is built from TRBV6-5 and TRBJ2-7, with 7 bases aligning to TRBD2. CDR1 is MNHEY and CDR2 is SVGAGI in the germline V gene. The V segment lost 4 bases and the J segment 6 bases; nucleotides outside the gene matches: 6. The CDR3 has 13 amino acids. The DNA of the CDR3 is TGTGCCAGCAGTTCTGGCGGGAGTAGCGAGCAGTACTTC. Translated: CASSSGGSSEQYF.

With regard to this clone: This may be a read error, as it is one base from a much larger clone. The V gene is TRBV7-9, the J gene TRBJ2-4; D unclear. CDR3 length: 11 residues. Germline values: CDR1 SEHNR, CDR2 FQNEAQ (reference sequence). V was cut by 4 bases and J by 5 bases, with 3 bases left in between. For the CDR3, the DNA is TGTGCCAGCAGCTCCCAAAACATTCAGTACTTC. Its translation: CASSSQNIQYF.

This clone was seen many times. This rearrangement joins TRBV7-2 to TRBJ1-2; D gene uncertain. The CDR3 totals 12 residues. Germline loops: CDR1 SGHTA, CDR2 FQGNSA. Trimming stripped 4 bases from V and 5 bases from J, with 8 bases between. DNA of the CDR3: TGTGCCAGCAGCTCAGGAAGTTATGGCTACACCTTC. Protein product: CASSSGSYGYTF.

The genes are TRBV25-1 and TRBJ1-1; 7 bases match TRBD1. Unmatched junction bases numbered 5, after V lost 4 bases and J lost 0 bases. There are 15 residues in the CDR3. In germline, CDR1 is MGHDK, CDR2 SYGVNS. CDR3 sequence reads: CASSARQGLNTEAFF. The CDR3, as DNA: TGTGCCAGCAGTGCTAGACAGGGCTTGAACACTGAAGCTTTCTTT.

The chain combines TRBV5-1 with TRBJ2-3, with 9 bases matching TRBD1. CDR3 length: 16 amino acids. J was trimmed by 0 bases and V by 7 bases; bases with no gene match: 9. The germline gives CDR1 SGHRS, CDR2 YFSETQ. The CDR3 DNA follows: TGCGCCAGCGGACTAGGACAGGGGACGAGCACAGATACGCAGTATTTT. Protein: CASGLGQGTSTDTQYF.

This clone was seen a few times. The V gene is TRBV9, the J gene TRBJ2-2, with TRBD1 identical over 8 bases. V was clipped by 4 bases and J by 0 bases; unmatched bases: 8. Germline V CDR1 and CDR2: SGDLS, YYNGEE. The CDR3 consists of 17 residues. The CDR3 spells CASSLEGTGSNTGELFF. DNA of the CDR3: TGTGCCAGCAGCCTCGAGGGGACAGGATCGAACACCGGGGAGCTGTTTTTT.

This clone was observed a handful of times. The chain combines TRBV12-2 with TRBJ1-5; TRBD1, the table's D call, lacks a check against the DNA. TRBV12-2 is given as a pseudogene. The CDR3 extends over 16 amino acids. The CDR3 DNA reads TGTGCAAGTCGCTTAGGACAGGATCGTGTGTATCAGCCCCAGCATTTT. Translating it yields CASRLGQDRVYQPQHF.